The next 19 T cell receptor beta chains were all read from a single sample in a study of circulating and synovial CD4+ cells in juvenile arthritis. Only in-frame clones appear in the TCRdb table, and some are missing; sequencing was by immunoSEQ multiplex PCR. Among about 36,000 clones listed, over 85% were seen once. Specimen: CD4+ T cells from blood. The receptor source for this set is a human donor with juvenile idiopathic arthritis.

The rearrangement uses TRBV7-9 and TRBJ2-5, with TRBD1 identical over 7 bases. The CDR3 contains 17 residues. Germline loops: CDR1 SEHNR, CDR2 FQNEAQ (reference sequence). V was clipped by 5 bases and J by 2 bases; unmatched bases: 14. The CDR3: CASSARSAGGPQETQYF. The DNA of the CDR3 is TGTGCCAGCAGCGCCCGGTCGGCAGGGGGACCGCAAGAGACCCAGTACTTC.

Only one count was recorded for this clone. This same CDR3 is encoded by further DNA sequences in the sample. V is TRBV9 and J is TRBJ1-6; no firm D call. Trimming took off 2 bases at V and 7 bases at J, with 10 bases between the two ends. CDR1 SGDLS and CDR2 YYNGEE come from the germline V gene. The CDR3 extends over 14 amino acids. The CDR3 bases are TGTGCCAGCAGCGTGGGCGGGGAGAATTCACCCCTCCACTTT. Translating it yields CASSVGGENSPLHF.

The chain employs TRBV6-4 and TRBJ2-3, with TRBD1 as a possible D gene (6 bases). The CDR3 sequence is 17 residues long. With 0 bases removed from V and 1 base from J, the gap between germline ends came to 14 bases. CDR1 and CDR2 from the germline V gene are MRHNA and SNTAGT. For the CDR3, the DNA is TGTGCCAGCAGTGACTCTAAGGGGGTTAGCGGCACAGATACGCAGTATTTT. This gives the protein CASSDSKGVSGTDTQYF.

Worth noting for this clone: The sample holds other DNA sequences that translate to the same CDR3. The gene calls are TRBV4-1 and TRBJ1-6; no definite D call. Germline V gene sequence: CDR1 MGHRA, CDR2 YSYEKL. V was cut by 4 bases and J by 6 bases, with 16 bases left in between. The CDR3 is 16 amino acids. CDR3 DNA sequence: TGCGCCAGCAGCCGGGAGGGTCCCGCCCTTAATTCACCCCTCCACTTT. The encoded protein is CASSREGPALNSPLHF.

As concerns this clone: One end of the junction is discordant with germline, which a read error may explain. Other DNA sequences within the sample encode an identical CDR3. The V and J genes are TRBV25-1 and TRBJ1-6; D ambiguous. The CDR3 has 15 amino acids. CDR1 MGHDK and CDR2 SYGVNS come from the germline V gene. CDR3 DNA sequence: TGTGCCAGCAGTGCGGGGAGCTCCTATAATTCCCCCCTCCACTTT. Protein product: CASSAGSSYNSPLHF.

The gene calls are TRBV7-2 and TRBJ2-3, with 10 bases fitting TRBD1. In germline, CDR1 is SGHTA, CDR2 FQGNSA. With 3 bases clipped from V and 2 bases from J, the junction kept 14 bases outside the gene matches. This CDR3 is built from 19 residues. The CDR3 sequence: CASSLPAAGTGANTDTQYF. The CDR3 DNA reads as TGTGCCAGCAGCTTGCCGGCCGCCGGGACAGGGGCAAACACAGATACGCAGTATTTT.

The chain is built from TRBV30 and TRBJ1-1, with D possibly TRBD1 on 6 matching bases. Trimming removed 3 bases at V and 0 bases at J, with 14 bases between. The germline gives CDR1 GTSNPN, CDR2 SVGIG (reference sequence). This CDR3 spans 15 amino acids. The DNA for the CDR3 is TGTGCCTGGAGACGGACAGTACCCATGAACACTGAAGCTTTCTTT. Translation: CAWRRTVPMNTEAFF.

The J gene is TRBJ2-5, the V gene TRBV9; 7 nucleotides line up with TRBD1. V shed 6 bases and J 3 bases; nucleotides not matched to a gene: 8. Germline V CDR1 and CDR2: SGDLS, YYNGEE. There are 14 residues in the CDR3. CDR3 sequence (DNA): TGTGCCAGCACCCCAACAGGACAGGAAGAGACCCAGTACTTC. This gives the protein CASTPTGQEETQYF.

This clone was seen once. The chain recombines TRBV6-5 with TRBJ2-1; D is perhaps TRBD1 (6 bases). The CDR3 sequence is 15 residues long. Germline loops: CDR1 MNHEY, CDR2 SVGAGI. Between the trimmed V and J ends, which lost 6 bases and 3 bases, there was a span of 15 bases. CDR3: CASRKTRDIYNEQFF. DNA of the CDR3: TGTGCCAGCAGGAAAACCCGGGACATCTACAATGAGCAGTTCTTC.

This chain links TRBV29-1 with TRBJ2-2; D perhaps matches TRBD1 (6 bases). CDR1 is SQVTM and CDR2 is ANQGSEA in the germline V gene. Trimming left V 1 base short and J 1 base short, with 10 bases between. The CDR3 is 15 amino acids. CDR3 amino acids: CSVEGSRGNTGELFF. As DNA, the CDR3 is TGCAGCGTTGAAGGAAGCAGGGGGAACACCGGGGAGCTGTTTTTT.

The rearrangement joins TRBV9 to TRBJ2-3, with 9 positions matching TRBD2. After removal of 0 bases from V and 2 bases from J, the junction contained 4 bases not matched to a gene. Germline CDR1 SGDLS, CDR2 YYNGEE. This CDR3 spans 16 amino acids. The CDR3 DNA reads TGTGCCAGCAGCGTAGCGGGACTAGCCGACACAGATACGCAGTATTTT. It translates to CASSVAGLADTDTQYF.

The chain carries TRBV7-2 and TRBJ2-3, with TRBD2 identical over 8 bases. V shed 2 bases and J 0 bases; nucleotides not matched to a gene: 7. Germline V gene data show CDR1 as SGHTA and CDR2 as FQGNSA. CDR3 length: 17 amino acids. CDR3 residues: CASSLYLRGASTDTQYF. The CDR3, as DNA: TGTGCCAGCAGCTTATATTTGCGGGGGGCAAGCACAGATACGCAGTATTTT.

V is TRBV29-1 and J is TRBJ2-5, with 10 bases aligning to TRBD1. The V segment lost 5 bases and the J segment 3 bases; nucleotides outside the gene matches: 6. The V gene's germline CDR1 is SQVTM and CDR2 ANQGSEA. The CDR3 is 14 residues long. The CDR3 region is CSVSPGTGEETQYF. As DNA, the CDR3 is TGCAGCGTTTCTCCCGGGACAGGGGAAGAGACCCAGTACTTC.

The rearrangement uses TRBV30 and TRBJ1-2; D remains unclear. The CDR3 has 14 residues. Trimming cost V 3 bases and J 0 bases, with 11 bases left between them. The V gene's germline CDR1 is GTSNPN and CDR2 SVGIG (reference sequence). CDR3 nucleotide sequence: TGTGCCTGGAGGGCGGGCTGGCCTAACTATGGCTACACCTTC. Protein product: CAWRAGWPNYGYTF.

This chain connects TRBV7-2 to TRBJ2-7, with 7 positions matching TRBD2. CDR3 length: 14 residues. Losses at the gene ends were 1 base for V and 3 bases for J; bases not matched to a gene: 3. Germline lookup yields CDR1 SGHTA and CDR2 FQGNSA. The CDR3: CASSLVGGNYEQYF. CDR3 nucleotides: TGTGCCAGCAGCTTAGTGGGGGGGAACTACGAGCAGTACTTC. The entire variable domain, with the rest obtained from reference TRBV7-2 and TRBJ2-7, is as follows: GAGVSQSPSNKVTEKGKDVELRCDPISGHTALYWYRQSLGQGLEFLIYFQGNSAPDKSGLPSDRFSAERTGGSVSTLTIQRTQQEDSAVYLCASSLVGGNYEQYFGPGTRLTVT.

The chain combines TRBV29-1 with TRBJ2-5; D is undetermined. Trimming left V 4 bases short and J 2 bases short, with 14 bases between. The CDR3 has 14 amino acids. Germline V gene lookup returns CDR1 SQVTM and CDR2 ANQGSEA. The CDR3 DNA follows: TGCAGCGTTGTGAGAGTCGGGTCGCAAGAGACCCAGTACTTC. Residues: CSVVRVGSQETQYF.

The V call is TRBV4-1, the J call TRBJ1-2; 9 bases line up with TRBD1. V dropped 4 bases and J dropped 3; count of bases not matched to a gene: 6. Germline V lookup: CDR1 MGHRA, CDR2 YSYEKL. The CDR3 contains 15 residues. CDR3 DNA: TGCGCCAGCAGCCCACCGGGACAGGGAGACTATGGCTACACCTTC. It yields the protein CASSPPGQGDYGYTF.

The chain is built from TRBV6-6 and TRBJ2-1, with TRBD1 matching 12 bases. Trimming cost V 6 bases and J 5 bases; bases outside gene matches: 8. This CDR3 is 16 amino acids long. The germline V gene has CDR1 MNHNY and CDR2 SVGAGI (reference sequence). The CDR3: CASRDWGQGANNEQFF. The CDR3 bases are TGTGCCAGCAGGGACTGGGGACAGGGGGCGAACAATGAGCAGTTCTTC.

This chain connects TRBV9 to TRBJ1-3; perhaps TRBD1 as D (5 bases). The CDR3 is 16 residues long. CDR1 and CDR2 from the germline V gene are SGDLS and YYNGEE. The V end was cut by 3 bases, the J end by 0 bases, with 13 bases between. CDR3 sequence reads: CASSAGGTSSGNTIYF. CDR3 in DNA: TGTGCCAGCAGCGCCGGGGGAACCTCCTCTGGAAACACCATATATTTT.